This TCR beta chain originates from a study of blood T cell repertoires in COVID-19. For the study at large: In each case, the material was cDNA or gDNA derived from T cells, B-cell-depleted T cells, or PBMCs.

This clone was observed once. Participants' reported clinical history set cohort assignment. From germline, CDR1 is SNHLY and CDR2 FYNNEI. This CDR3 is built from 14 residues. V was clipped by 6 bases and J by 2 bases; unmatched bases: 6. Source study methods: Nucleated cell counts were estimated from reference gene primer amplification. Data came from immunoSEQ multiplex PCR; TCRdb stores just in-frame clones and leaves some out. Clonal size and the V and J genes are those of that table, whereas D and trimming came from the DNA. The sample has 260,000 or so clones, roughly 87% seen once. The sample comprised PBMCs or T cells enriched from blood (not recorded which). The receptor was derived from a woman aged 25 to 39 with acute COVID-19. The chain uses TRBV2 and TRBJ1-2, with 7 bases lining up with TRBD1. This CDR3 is CASRGQSTNYGYTF. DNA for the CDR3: TGTGCCAGCAGGGGACAGTCGACCAACTATGGCTACACCTTC. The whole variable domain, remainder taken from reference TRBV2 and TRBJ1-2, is EPEVTQTPSHQVTQMGQEVILRCVPISNHLYFYWYRQILGQKVEFLVSFYNNEISEKSEIFDDQFSVERPDGSNFTLKIRSTKLEDSAMYFCASRGQSTNYGYTFGSGTRLTVV.